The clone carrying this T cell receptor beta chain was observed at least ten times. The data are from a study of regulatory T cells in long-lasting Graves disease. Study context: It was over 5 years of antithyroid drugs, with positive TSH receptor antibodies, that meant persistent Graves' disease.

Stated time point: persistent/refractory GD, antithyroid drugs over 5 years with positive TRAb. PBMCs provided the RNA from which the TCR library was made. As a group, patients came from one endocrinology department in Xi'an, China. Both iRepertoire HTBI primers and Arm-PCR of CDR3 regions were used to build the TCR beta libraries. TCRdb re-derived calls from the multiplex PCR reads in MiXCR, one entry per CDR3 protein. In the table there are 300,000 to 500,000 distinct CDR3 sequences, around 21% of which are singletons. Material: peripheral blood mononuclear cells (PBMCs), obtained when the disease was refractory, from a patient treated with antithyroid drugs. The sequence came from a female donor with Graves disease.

The CDR3 region is CASSETTAEKAFF. The DNA for the CDR3 is TGTGCCAGCAGTGAAACGACAGCGGAAAAAGCTTTCTTT. The rearrangement links TRBV28 to TRBJ1-1; the D gene is possibly TRBD1 (5 bases). Germline-derived CDR1 and CDR2 are MDHEN and SYDVKM. The ends were cut back, 5 bases at V and 9 bases at J, with 16 bases in the middle. The CDR3 covers 13 residues.